The 3 T cell receptor beta chains below were found in one sample sequenced in a study of blood T cell repertoires in COVID-19. Sequencing used immunoSEQ multiplex PCR; TCRdb keeps in-frame clones, though not all of them. The sample has fewer than 250,000 clones, around nine tenths seen once. Source material: peripheral blood. Receptors were obtained from a middle-aged woman with acute or convalescent COVID-19.

In the case of this clone: Different DNA sequences within this sample yield the same CDR3. This rearrangement joins TRBV9 to TRBJ2-5; no reliable D call. Germline V gene data show CDR1 as SGDLS and CDR2 as YYNGEE. CDR3 length: 12 amino acids. Trimming shortened V by 4 bases and J by 2 bases, and 6 bases separated the two germline ends. CDR3 residues: CASSPSQETQYF. The CDR3 DNA is TGTGCCAGCAGCCCTAGTCAAGAGACCCAGTACTTC.

The CDR3 sequence is CASSVRTDDGYTF. CDR3 bases: TGTGCCAGCAGCGTACGGACAGACGATGGCTACACCTTC. The chain links TRBV2 to TRBJ1-2, with a possible D match to TRBD1 (6 bases). CDR3 size: 13 residues. Germline CDR1 is SNHLY and CDR2 is FYNNEI. V was pared by 6 bases and J by 6 bases, with 14 bases between.

CDR3 residues: CASSPMLQGPYNEQFF. DNA of the CDR3: TGTGCCAGCAGCCCGATGCTACAGGGTCCCTACAATGAGCAGTTCTTC. The rearrangement links TRBV11-2 to TRBJ2-1, with D perhaps TRBD1 (6 bases). The CDR3 contains 16 residues. Germline assignment: CDR1 SGHAT and CDR2 FQNNGV. Trimming took 5 bases from V and 2 from J, leaving 16 bases between them.